This is a list of T cell receptor beta chains from one sample in a study of cytomegalovirus exposure and HLA in healthy donors. The repertoire was sequenced with immunoSEQ multiplex PCR; TCRdb's copy has only in-frame clones and lacks some. This table holds around 130,000 clones, about three quarters found once. The sequenced sample was PBMCs. The receptors here all came from a woman aged 40-49 years in good health and CMV-seronegative. The CDR3 runs from the conserved cysteine through the conserved F or W. D genes are given only for firm matches. The listing skips clone size in some rows; elsewhere it reads once, few, many or a size class.

clone_size	j_call	d_call	v_call	cdr3_nt	cdr3_aa
-	TRBJ2-7	TRBD1	TRBV11-3	TGTGCCAGCAGCAGGGACAGGGTTGGAGAGCAGTACTTC	CASSRDRVGEQYF
-	TRBJ2-7	-	TRBV30	TGTGCCTGGGGGGCAGGGTATTCCTACGAGCAGTACTTC	CAWGAGYSYEQYF
-	TRBJ2-4	TRBD2	TRBV27	TGTGCCAGCAGTGGGGATGAGCGGGGGGCCTCTTTAAACATTCAGTACTTC	CASSGDERGASLNIQYF
-	TRBJ1-1	-	TRBV2	TGTGCCAGCAGTGTTTCTACGGCAGGGCTTATGAACACTGAAGCTTTCTTT	CASSVSTAGLMNTEAFF
-	TRBJ2-4	-	TRBV11-2	TGTGCCAGCAGCGCAGCCCTAGGAGCCCTACTGGTCTTC	CASSAALGALLVF
many	TRBJ2-7	TRBD1	TRBV6-5	TGTGCCAGCAGTTACGGACAGGGGGCTTACTACGAGCAGTACTTC	CASSYGQGAYYEQYF
once	TRBJ2-1	TRBD2	TRBV27	TGTGCCAGCAGTCCCGGGACTAGCGATTACAATGAGCAGTTCTTC	CASSPGTSDYNEQFF
-	TRBJ2-1	TRBD1	TRBV27	TGTGCCAGCAGTTTTCGCCTCGACAGGGTGGGTGAGCAATTCTTC	CASSFRLDRVGEQFF
once	TRBJ1-2	-	TRBV19	TGTGCCAGTAGTATAGACCCAACAGAGGGCTACACCTTC	CASSIDPTEGYTF
-	TRBJ2-1	TRBD2	TRBV19	TGTGCCAGTAGTATGTCTTTAGCGGGAGTTGAGCAGTTCTTC	CASSMSLAGVEQFF
-	TRBJ2-5	-	TRBV28	TGTGCCAGCAGTTCGCTAGGTAGGGAGACCCAGTACTTC	CASSSLGRETQYF
-	TRBJ1-5	TRBD1	TRBV27	TGTGCCAGCAGCTTGGGACAGGCAAGCAATCAGCCCCAGCATTTT	CASSLGQASNQPQHF
-	TRBJ1-5	-	TRBV2	TGTGCCAGCAGTCGGGACACCTATAGCAATCAGCCCCAGCATTTT	CASSRDTYSNQPQHF
-	TRBJ2-5	TRBD1	TRBV5-1	TGCGCCAGCAGCTACGGGACAGGGAAAGAGACCCAGTACTTC	CASSYGTGKETQYF
few	TRBJ2-2	TRBD2	TRBV19	TGTGCCAGTACCAAGCGGGAGGGCCCCGGGGAGCTGTTTTTT	CASTKREGPGELFF
-	TRBJ1-1	TRBD1	TRBV18	TGTGCCAGCACTCGGGACAGGGAGTCGGGAGCTTTCTTT	CASTRDRESGAFF
-	TRBJ1-1	-	TRBV10-3	TGTGCCATCAGTGTAGGACAGATGGTTGAAGCTTTCTTT	CAISVGQMVEAFF
-	TRBJ2-7	TRBD1	TRBV6-5	TGTGCCAGCAGGCCTCCGGGACAGGGGTGGAGGGAGCAGTACTTC	CASRPPGQGWREQYF
-	TRBJ1-1	-	TRBV9	TGTGCCAGCAGCGTAGAGGCTGACTTGCGCCTTAACACTGAAGCTTTCTTT	CASSVEADLRLNTEAFF
once	TRBJ1-1	-	TRBV6-5	TGTGCCAGCAGTTACTCGAGAAACAGGTGGAACACTGAAGCTTTCTTT	CASSYSRNRWNTEAFF
-	TRBJ2-6	-	TRBV2	TGTGCCAGCATGCGGGACGAACGCTCTGGGGCCAACGGCCTGACTTTC	CASMRDERSGANGLTF
-	TRBJ2-4	-	TRBV2	TGTGCCAGCAGACCGGCCAACCTAGCCAAAAACAGTCAGTACTTC	CASRPANLAKNSQYF
once	TRBJ1-2	-	TRBV15	TGTGCCACCAGCAGTACCAGCGAGCTAACCTATGGCTACACCTTC	CATSSTSELTYGYTF
few	TRBJ1-6	TRBD1	TRBV6-1	TGTGCCAGCGGAGCGGGGACAGGGCACAATTCACCCCTCCACTTT	CASGAGTGHNSPLHF
-	TRBJ2-1	-	TRBV7-9	TGTGCCAGCAGCTCCCCGACTAGAATCGATGAGCAGTTCTTC	CASSSPTRIDEQFF
-	TRBJ2-3	-	TRBV2	TGTGCCAGCAAAGGCGGGATAATCACAGATACGCAGTATTTT	CASKGGIITDTQYF
-	TRBJ2-7	TRBD2	TRBV9	TGTGCCAGCAGCGTAGGGTCGACTAGCGGGATTGGCGAGCAGTACTTC	CASSVGSTSGIGEQYF
-	TRBJ1-1	-	TRBV6-1	TGTGCCAGCGGGGACTTCCCGGGAACTGAAGCTTTCTTT	CASGDFPGTEAFF
few	TRBJ1-1	TRBD1	TRBV7-9	TGTGCCAGCAGCCGGGGGACAGGGGGTAACACTGAAGCTTTCTTT	CASSRGTGGNTEAFF
-	TRBJ2-2	TRBD2	TRBV2	TGTGCCAGCAGTGAACTAGCGGGAGCCTTGAACACCGGGGAGCTGTTTTTT	CASSELAGALNTGELFF
few	TRBJ2-3	-	TRBV18	TGTGCCAGCTCCTGGAGCAGGGGAACAGATACGCAGTATTTT	CASSWSRGTDTQYF
once	TRBJ2-2	TRBD2	TRBV7-9	TGTGCCAGCAGCCCGCAGGCGGGAGGCCTCGAGCTGTTTTTT	CASSPQAGGLELFF
-	TRBJ1-1	-	TRBV19	TGTGCCTCTTGGGGTAGGACTGCCCTAGAGGACACTGAAGCTTTCTTT	CASWGRTALEDTEAFF
-	TRBJ2-1	-	TRBV7-2	TGTGCCAGCAGCTTTGGGGGAGGAAATGAGCAGTTCTTC	CASSFGGGNEQFF
few	TRBJ1-6	-	TRBV25-1	TGTGCCAGCAGTGTGACACCGGACAATAATTCACCCCTCCACTTT	CASSVTPDNNSPLHF
-	TRBJ2-1	TRBD2	TRBV18	TGTGCCAGCTCACCACGTTTTCCTAGCGGGAGGGCCAGGAATGAGCAGTTCTTC	CASSPRFPSGRARNEQFF
-	TRBJ1-6	-	TRBV30	TGTGCCTGGAGTAGGAGGGTCAGTTCACCCCTCCACTTT	CAWSRRVSSPLHF
-	TRBJ2-2	TRBD2	TRBV7-3	TGTGCCAGCAGCTTAACCATAGCGGGAGGGCCGTCCGGGGAGCTGTTTTTT	CASSLTIAGGPSGELFF
few	TRBJ2-1	TRBD2	TRBV11-1	TGTGCCAGCAGCCTAACACTAGCGGGGTACAATGAGCAGTTCTTC	CASSLTLAGYNEQFF
once	TRBJ2-7	-	TRBV4-1	TGCGCCAGCAGCCCAGGGGGGATCGAGCAGTACTTC	CASSPGGIEQYF
-	TRBJ2-1	TRBD2	TRBV6-5	TGTGCCAGCAGAGGCGGGGGGGAACGGGAGCAGTTCTTC	CASRGGGEREQFF
few	TRBJ1-1	-	TRBV9	TGTGCCAGCAGCTTAACGACAGGGAACACTGAAGCTTTCTTT	CASSLTTGNTEAFF
-	TRBJ2-1	TRBD2	TRBV9	TGTGCCAGCAGCTTAAGGGGTAGCGGGGGGCCGGGGGAGCAGTTCTTC	CASSLRGSGGPGEQFF
few	TRBJ2-1	-	TRBV19	TGTGCCAGTAGTGAGGACCCGGGGGATGAGCAGTTCTTC	CASSEDPGDEQFF
-	TRBJ1-4	-	TRBV6-1	TGTGCCAACGGTAGAACTAATGAAAAACTGTTTTTT	CANGRTNEKLFF